These T cell receptor beta chains were read from a single sample in a study of T cell changes during pregnancy in multiple sclerosis. TCRdb keeps only in-frame clones here, not all; method: immunoSEQ multiplex PCR. The sample holds just over 35,000 clones, more than 70% seen once. Source: CD4+ T cells from peripheral blood mononuclear cells, taken after pregnancy. These receptors were collected from a female donor in good health, enrolled as a control in a pregnancy study. CDR3s include the opening cysteine and the closing phenylalanine or tryptophan. A D gene is named only where the DNA matches it firmly. Rows may omit the clone size; those that give it use once, few, many or a size class.

>TRBV7-9|NA|TRBD2|TRBJ2-7
TGTGCCAGCAGCTTAGCAGGGTCTAGCGGGGACGAGCAGTACTTC
CASSLAGSSGDEQYF
>TRBV5-1|NA|TRBD1|TRBJ1-1
TGCGCCAGCAGCTGGACAGGGAGCACTGAAGCTTTCTTT
CASSWTGSTEAFF
>TRBV28|NA|NA|TRBJ2-7
TGTGCCAGCAGCGGGCTAGCGATCTACGAGCAGTACTTC
CASSGLAIYEQYF
>TRBV6-1|once|NA|TRBJ2-3
TGTGCCAGCAGAGAACGAATATCCTCCTCAGGGCCAGATACGCAGTATTTT
CASRERISSSGPDTQYF
>TRBV29-1|NA|NA|TRBJ2-1
TGCAGCGCCACCTCCGACTTGGGGCATATAGATGAGCAGTTCTTC
CSATSDLGHIDEQFF
>TRBV19|NA|NA|TRBJ2-7
TGTGCCAGTAGGGGCGGGACAGCACCTTTCTACGAGCAGTACTTC
CASRGGTAPFYEQYF
>TRBV27|NA|TRBD1|TRBJ1-5
TGTGCCAGCAGGAAGACAGGGAACAATCAGCCCCAGCATTTT
CASRKTGNNQPQHF
>TRBV6-5|NA|NA|TRBJ1-1
TGTGCCAGCAGTCCGGGGGGCAGGACTGAAGCTTTCTTT
CASSPGGRTEAFF
>TRBV11-1|NA|NA|TRBJ1-4
TGTGCCAGCAGCTTAGCGCGGGGGGGGGAAAAACTGTTTTTT
CASSLARGGEKLFF
>TRBV5-1|once|TRBD2|TRBJ2-7
TGCGCCAGCAGCCGCAGCGGGACCGCGGAATACGAGCAGTACTTC
CASSRSGTAEYEQYF
>TRBV14|NA|NA|TRBJ1-1
TGTGCCAGCAGCCAAGATCTAGGTTCCACTGAAGCTTTCTTT
CASSQDLGSTEAFF
>TRBV6-5|NA|TRBD2|TRBJ2-7
TGTGCCAGCACCTTAGCGGGTTCCTACGAGCAGTACTTC
CASTLAGSYEQYF
>TRBV29-1|NA|NA|TRBJ2-7
TGCAGCGTGGCGCCCGGGGGAGTCGGAAACTACGAGCAGTACTTC
CSVAPGGVGNYEQYF
>TRBV4-2|NA|TRBD2|TRBJ2-2
TGTGCCAGCAGCCAAGCAGCGGGGGTCACCGGGGAGCTGTTTTTT
CASSQAAGVTGELFF
>TRBV6-6|NA|TRBD1|TRBJ1-1
TGTGCCAGCCTCCCCCGTCGGCAGGGGGACACTGAAGCTTTCTTT
CASLPRRQGDTEAFF
>TRBV15|few|TRBD1|TRBJ1-1
TGTGCCACCAGCAGAGGGGGGACAGGGGAGCTGACTTTCTTT
CATSRGGTGELTFF
>TRBV9|once|TRBD2|TRBJ2-1
TGTGCCAGCAGCCCTAGCGGGGGGCCCAATGAGCAGTTCTTC
CASSPSGGPNEQFF
>TRBV11-2|NA|NA|TRBJ2-7
TGTGCCAGCAGCCTGGACCAGGGCCCCTACGAGCAGTACTTC
CASSLDQGPYEQYF
>TRBV2|NA|TRBD2|TRBJ2-1
TGTGCCAGCAGCCTCGCGGCTAGCGGGGTCGATGAGCAGTTCTTC
CASSLAASGVDEQFF
>TRBV21-1|NA|NA|TRBJ2-7
TGTGCCAGCAGCAAAGTAGGGCAGGGTAGGGCCTACGAGCAGTACTTC
CASSKVGQGRAYEQYF
>TRBV5-1|once|TRBD1|TRBJ1-6
TGCGCCAGCAGCCAAGGACAGGGGGCTCCAAATTCACCCCTCCACTTT
CASSQGQGAPNSPLHF
>TRBV9|NA|NA|TRBJ1-1
TGTGCCAGCAGCGTAGTGGCGGGCACTGAAGCTTTCTTT
CASSVVAGTEAFF
>TRBV5-1|NA|TRBD1|TRBJ2-7
TGCGCCAGCAGCTTACAGGGGTACGAGCAGTACTTC
CASSLQGYEQYF
>TRBV5-6|few|NA|TRBJ1-4
TGTGCCAGCAGCTTGTCTGCCGGTCCACTGTTTTTT
CASSLSAGPLFF
>TRBV7-6|once|NA|TRBJ1-1
TGTGCCAGCAGCTTAGTGGGCATTGTGAACACTGAAGCTTTCTTT
CASSLVGIVNTEAFF
>TRBV28|NA|TRBD1|TRBJ1-2
TGTGCCAGCAGTTTATGGCCAGGGGGCATGGGTGGCTACACCTTC
CASSLWPGGMGGYTF
>TRBV19|NA|NA|TRBJ1-2
TGTGCCAGTAGTATAGTGGAGGACAGTGGCTACACCTTC
CASSIVEDSGYTF
>TRBV6-5|once|NA|TRBJ1-1
TGTGCCAGCAGTCGCACAGGTCCTTCCACTGAAGCTTTCTTT
CASSRTGPSTEAFF
>TRBV5-4|NA|NA|TRBJ2-6
TGTGCCAGCAGCTTGGGATCGCGGGACCCTGGGGCCAACGTCCTGACTTTC
CASSLGSRDPGANVLTF
>TRBV19|NA|TRBD1|TRBJ2-1
TGTGCCAGTAGTAGAGGCAGGGGGAACAATGAGCAGTTCTTC
CASSRGRGNNEQFF
>TRBV19|NA|TRBD1|TRBJ2-5
TGTGCCAGTAGTACCGGACAGGGTGGGGAGACCCAGTACTTC
CASSTGQGGETQYF
>TRBV19|NA|NA|TRBJ1-2
TGTGCTACGAAGGACCTTTCGGGGAACTATGGCTACACCTTC
CATKDLSGNYGYTF
>TRBV18|NA|NA|TRBJ2-3
TGTGCCAGCTCACCAACGCGGGATAGGACAGATACGCAGTATTTT
CASSPTRDRTDTQYF
>TRBV18|few|NA|TRBJ1-2
TGTGCCAGCTCACCAGTACAGGGTCATGGCTACACCTTC
CASSPVQGHGYTF
>TRBV6-1|NA|TRBD2|TRBJ2-7
TGTGCCAGCAGTGAAAGACAAGCGGGAGCCGGTGAGCAGTACTTC
CASSERQAGAGEQYF
>TRBV5-4|NA|NA|TRBJ2-1
TGTGCCAGCAGCTTGGGAGGGCTAGCTTCGCTCTTC
CASSLGGLASLF
>TRBV29-1|NA|TRBD2|TRBJ2-3
TGCAGCGTTAGGGCTAGCGGGAGCCTAGATACGCAGTATTTT
CSVRASGSLDTQYF
>TRBV5-4|NA|TRBD2|TRBJ2-1
TGTGCCAGCAGCTTGATAGGGACTAGCGGGATAAATGAGCAGTTCTTC
CASSLIGTSGINEQFF
>TRBV5-5|NA|TRBD2|TRBJ2-5
TGTGCCAGCAGCTTACCTAGCGGCCAAGAGACCCAGTACTTC
CASSLPSGQETQYF
>TRBV28|NA|TRBD2|TRBJ2-1
TGTGCCAGCAGGCCCACTAGCGGGGGTTACAATGAGCAGTTCTTC
CASRPTSGGYNEQFF
>TRBV5-1|NA|NA|TRBJ2-3
TGCGCCAGCAGCTTGGGACTAGTGAATACGCAGTATTTT
CASSLGLVNTQYF
>TRBV5-3|NA|NA|TRBJ1-3
TGTGCCAGAAGGCGGTCGAGACGGACTGGAAACACCATATATTTT
CARRRSRRTGNTIYF
>TRBV20-1|NA|NA|TRBJ2-7
TGCAGTGCTTGGAGGGTCTACGAGCAGTACTTC
CSAWRVYEQYF
>TRBV12-5|once|NA|TRBJ1-3
TGTGCTAGTACCTGGCTTGGAAACACCATATATTTT
CASTWLGNTIYF
>TRBV7-2|once|TRBD2|TRBJ2-3
TGTGCCAGCAGCCCACGACTAGCGGGGGGGCGAGATACGCAGTATTTT
CASSPRLAGGRDTQYF
>TRBV14|NA|TRBD1|TRBJ2-2
TGTGCCAGCAGCCAGGTGACAGGGGGCAGGATCACCGGGGAGCTGTTTTTT
CASSQVTGGRITGELFF